These 15 T cell receptor beta chains came from one sample sequenced in a study of blood T cell repertoires in COVID-19. This table comes from immunoSEQ multiplex PCR, and its TCRdb copy is limited to in-frame clones, with some not included. The table has 200,000 to 300,000 clones, approximately 91% seen once; the top ten hold roughly 0.8%. The sample consisted of peripheral blood. The origin of the receptors is a woman aged 25 to 39 with acute or convalescent COVID-19.

The rearrangement joins TRBV6-4 to TRBJ2-2, with 7 bases matching TRBD2. Germline V CDR1 and CDR2: MRHNA, SNTAGT. Trimming at V came to 4 bases and at J to 6 bases, leaving 5 bases not matched to a gene. The CDR3 contains 14 residues. CDR3 loop: CASSGDYESGELFF. For the CDR3, the DNA is TGTGCCAGCAGTGGGGACTACGAATCCGGGGAGCTGTTTTTT.

The chain has TRBV27 and TRBJ2-3; TRBD2 agrees at 7 bases. The CDR3 consists of 16 residues. Germline trimming cut 4 bases from V and 3 bases from J; bases unmatched to any gene: 10. Germline V CDR1 and CDR2: MNHEY, SMNVEV (reference sequence). CDR3 region: CASSSAPSGNTDTQYF. CDR3 DNA sequence: TGTGCCAGCAGTTCGGCCCCCAGCGGGAATACAGATACGCAGTATTTT.

The V call is TRBV4-2, the J call TRBJ2-7, with 7 positions matching TRBD1. The CDR3 is 16 residues long. V gave up 4 bases and J gave up 1 base; unmatched junction bases: 10. CDR1 LGHNA and CDR2 YNFKEQ come from the germline V gene. CDR3 loop: CASSLGSGQDSYEQYF. The CDR3 DNA sequence: TGTGCCAGCAGCCTTGGGTCCGGACAGGATTCCTACGAGCAGTACTTC.

The gene calls are TRBV19 and TRBJ2-3; D is possibly TRBD2 (5 bases). Trimming stripped 5 bases from V and 5 bases from J, with 17 bases between. This CDR3 region has 15 residues. From germline, CDR1 is LNHDA and CDR2 SQIVND (reference sequence). CDR3 protein: CASSEHPGSIDTQYF. In nucleotides, the CDR3 is TGTGCCAGTAGTGAGCACCCGGGGTCCATAGATACGCAGTATTTT.

This clone was seen once. The V and J genes are TRBV30 and TRBJ2-5; maybe TRBD1 (5 bases). With 5 bases removed from V and 4 bases from J, the gap between germline ends came to 11 bases. This CDR3 has 12 amino acids. Per germline, CDR1 GTSNPN and CDR2 SVGIG (reference sequence). This chain's CDR3 is CAWGFRGETQYF. For the CDR3, the DNA is TGTGCCTGGGGGTTTAGGGGAGAGACCCAGTACTTC.

The V call is TRBV30, the J call TRBJ2-7; 15 bases map to TRBD2. The V gene end was trimmed by 4 bases and the J gene end by 1 base; junction bases not matched to a gene: 5. The CDR3 has 16 residues. The germline V gene encodes CDR1 GTSNPN and CDR2 SVGIG (reference sequence). The CDR3 nucleotides read TGTGCCTGGACCCTAGGACTAGCGGGGGGGTCCTACGAGCAGTACTTC. Protein product: CAWTLGLAGGSYEQYF.

Concerning this clone itself: Because the CDR3's place on the DNA is in doubt, the DNA is left out and the CDR3 is given as listed by TCRdb. This rearrangement joins TRBV5-1 to TRBJ1-2. Germline assignment: CDR1 SGHRS and CDR2 YFSETQ. The CDR3 sequence runs 18 residues, both termini included. The CDR3 loop reads CASIRSPMATPSGSHYTF.

This clone was found a few times. The chain combines TRBV3-1 (or the pseudogene TRBV3-2) with TRBJ1-6, with 9 positions matching TRBD1. V dropped 5 bases and J dropped 8; count of bases not matched to a gene: 10. Germline CDR1 and CDR2: LGHDT and YNNKEL (reference sequence). CDR3 length: 16 residues. The CDR3 region is CASSEPPGQGYSPLHF. The CDR3 DNA sequence: TGTGCCAGCAGCGAACCTCCGGGACAGGGATATTCACCCCTCCACTTT.

This clone was recorded once. The chain uses TRBV6-2 or TRBV6-3 and TRBJ2-1, with D perhaps matching TRBD2 (6 bases). V gave up 5 bases and J gave up 2 bases, with 13 bases separating them. The CDR3 covers 15 residues. CDR1 and CDR2 from the germline V gene are MNHEY and SVGEGT. The CDR3 DNA is TGTGCCAGCAGTCAACCCGGGACTCCCTACAATGAGCAGTTCTTC. It specifies CASSQPGTPYNEQFF.

A single count supports this clone. V is TRBV11-3 and J is TRBJ1-1, with TRBD1 matching 7 bases. Germline CDR1 SGHNT, CDR2 YENEEA. This CDR3 has 16 amino acids. Trimming at V came to 1 base and at J to 1 base, leaving 6 bases not matched to a gene. Here the CDR3 reads CASSLGGTVQNTEAFF. CDR3 in DNA: TGTGCCAGCAGCTTAGGGGGGACAGTCCAGAACACTGAAGCTTTCTTT.

This chain joins TRBV5-1 and TRBJ2-7, with 8 bases aligning to TRBD1. The CDR3 sequence is 14 residues long. Germline CDR1 is SGHRS and CDR2 is YFSETQ. V shed 4 bases, J shed 5 bases, and the junction held 8 bases outside the gene matches. CDR3: CASSLGQGSDEQYF. In DNA form, the CDR3 reads TGCGCCAGCAGCCTTGGACAGGGCAGCGACGAGCAGTACTTC. Full variable domain (rest looked up from reference TRBV5-1 and TRBJ2-7): KAGVTQTPRYLIKTRGQQVTLSCSPISGHRSVSWYQQTPGQGLQFLFEYFSETQRNKGNFPGRFSGRQFSNSRSEMNVSTLELGDSALYLCASSLGQGSDEQYFGPGTRLTVT.

With respect to this clone: The same CDR3 is also encoded by other DNA sequences in this sample. The chain has TRBV7-8 and TRBJ2-7; 8 nucleotides align to TRBD1. Germline values: CDR1 SGHVS, CDR2 FQNEAQ. The CDR3 length is 14 residues. Trimming took 5 bases from V and 1 from J; bases not matched to a gene: 4. CDR3 DNA: TGTGCCAGCAGCGCCGGGACAGGATCCTACGAGCAGTACTTC. Translating gives CASSAGTGSYEQYF. Based on the CDR3 plus reference TRBV7-8 and TRBJ2-7, the full variable domain is GAGVSQSPRYKVAKRGQDVALRCDPISGHVSLFWYQQALGQGPEFLTYFQNEAQLDKSGLPSDRFFAERPEGSVSTLKIQRTQQEDSAVYLCASSAGTGSYEQYFGPGTRLTVT.

V gene TRBV12-5 combines with J gene TRBJ1-1, with TRBD1 identical over 10 bases. Germline trimming cut 2 bases from V and 9 bases from J; bases unmatched to any gene: 15. The germline gives CDR1 LGHNT, CDR2 FRNRAP. This CDR3 has 17 amino acids. DNA for the CDR3: TGTGCTAGTGGTTTGAGACCGACAGGGGGCACCCGTCGGCAAGCTTTCTTT. Protein product: CASGLRPTGGTRRQAFF.

This chain uses TRBV9 with TRBJ2-1; 8 bases agree with TRBD2. The germline V gene encodes CDR1 SGDLS and CDR2 YYNGEE. This CDR3 has 15 amino acids. With 0 bases clipped from V and 9 bases from J, the junction kept 8 bases outside the gene matches. The CDR3 nucleotides are TGTGCCAGCAGCGTAGAGGGACTAGAAAGTGGTGAGCAGTTCTTC. This translates into CASSVEGLESGEQFF.

J is TRBJ1-3 and V is TRBV6-2 or TRBV6-3; D uncertain. In germline, CDR1 is MNHEY, CDR2 SVGEGT. This CDR3 contains 15 residues. Trimming cost V 2 bases and J 0 bases, with 8 bases left between them. CDR3: CASSYGDFSGNTIYF. CDR3 DNA: TGTGCCAGCAGTTACGGTGACTTCTCTGGAAACACCATATATTTT.